This T cell receptor (beta chain) comes out of a study of shared clonotypes between healthy human individuals. Deep-level running was used for the assay. TCRdb's copy holds only in-frame clones and misses some; the assay was immunoSEQ multiplex PCR. The sample includes fewer than 850,000 clones, approximately 97% seen only once; the top ten take under 0.25%. Naive-designated CD8 cells lacked CD45RO, were positively enriched for CCR7, and omitted terminally differentiated effector memory CD45RA+ cells. V shed 4 bases, J shed 7 bases, and the junction held 9 bases outside the gene matches. From germline, CDR1 is MNHEY and CDR2 SVGAGI. The CDR3 contains 16 residues.

The chain uses TRBV6-5 and TRBJ2-1; 11 nucleotides line up with TRBD2. The receptor's source is a man aged 25-45 years in good health. Input material: naive CD8+ T cells sorted from blood. In DNA form, the CDR3 reads TGTGCCAGCAGTTGGGGGTTTAGCGGGAGGGATAATGAGCAGTTCTTC. Encoded protein: CASSWGFSGRDNEQFF.